The 30 T cell receptor beta chains below all came from one sample that was sequenced in a study of T cell repertoires in cytomegalovirus infection. TCRdb called the reads again in MiXCR, with one record for every CDR3 protein. Of roughly 760,000 distinct CDR3 sequences listed, less than 40% are singletons. Sequencing was performed on PBMCs. The source of these receptors is a human donor in good health (CMV status not recorded). Some clones in this sample may be carry-over from other donors' samples.

The CDR3 DNA is TGTGCCAGCAGTCCAGGGGGACGCAAGGCTAATGAAAAACTGTTTTTT. Protein: CASSPGGRKANEKLFF. V usage is TRBV28 and J usage is TRBJ1-4, with 7 bases matching TRBD1. CDR3 size: 16 residues. Germline CDR1 is MDHEN and CDR2 is SYDVKM. Trimming at V came to 5 bases and at J to 3 bases, leaving 9 bases not matched to a gene.

The rearrangement joins TRBV7-9 to TRBJ2-3, with 11 nucleotides matching TRBD2. V shed 8 bases, J shed 4 bases, and the junction held 11 bases outside the gene matches. The CDR3 extends over 16 amino acids. Germline V gene data show CDR1 as SEHNR and CDR2 as FQNEAQ (reference sequence). CDR3: CASSGQLAGVSDTQYF. CDR3 bases: TGTGCCAGCTCGGGTCAACTAGCGGGAGTCTCAGATACGCAGTATTTT.

The V call is TRBV11-3, the J call TRBJ2-7; TRBD2 aligns across 7 bases. J was trimmed by 6 bases and V by 4 bases; bases with no gene match: 6. Germline assignment: CDR1 SGHNT and CDR2 YENEEA. The length of the CDR3 is 13 residues. CDR3 region: CASSSGGRSEQYF. CDR3 nucleotide sequence: TGTGCCAGCAGCTCGGGGGGAAGGAGCGAGCAGTACTTC.

This clonotype was picked up a small number of times. The CDR3 region has the DNA TGCGCCAGCAGCGCATCCCCGACAGGGTTTAACACTGAAGCTTTCTTT. It encodes CASSASPTGFNTEAFF. V usage is TRBV10-2 and J usage is TRBJ1-1; 7 bases are a match to TRBD1. This CDR3 has 16 residues. The ends lost 6 bases at V and 2 bases at J; junction bases unmatched: 12. Germline V gene data show CDR1 as WSHSY and CDR2 as SAAADI.

The chain combines TRBV4-1 with TRBJ2-3; 8 bases are shared with TRBD1. The V segment lost 4 bases and the J segment 2 bases; nucleotides outside the gene matches: 5. Germline V gives CDR1 MGHRA, CDR2 YSYEKL. This CDR3 spans 15 amino acids. In DNA form, the CDR3 reads TGCGCCAGCAGCCCAGGACAGGGCTTCACAGATACGCAGTATTTT. Encoded protein: CASSPGQGFTDTQYF.

A few counts support this clonotype. The chain is built from TRBV20-1 and TRBJ2-7; 7 bases map to TRBD2. The CDR3 spans 13 residues. V lost 5 bases, J lost 0 bases, and 4 bases stayed unmatched. Germline values: CDR1 DFQATT, CDR2 SNEGSKA (reference sequence). CDR3 coding DNA: TGCAGTGCTGCCCGACTAGCCTCCTACGAGCAGTACTTC. Amino acids: CSAARLASYEQYF.

V gene TRBV7-9 combines with J gene TRBJ2-3; TRBD1 matches 10 bases. The germline V gene has CDR1 SEHNR and CDR2 FQNEAQ (reference sequence). The CDR3 has 15 amino acids. With V trimmed by 5 bases and J by 4 bases, 6 bases remained unmatched. As DNA, the CDR3 is TGTGCCAGCAGCCCCGGACAGGGGGTGGCAGATACGCAGTATTTT. Amino acid sequence: CASSPGQGVADTQYF.

The rearrangement links TRBV4-2 to TRBJ2-3; D possibly corresponds to TRBD2 (5 bases). V was trimmed by 2 bases and J by 1 base, leaving 16 bases between them. Per the germline V gene, CDR1 is LGHNA and CDR2 is YNFKEQ. The CDR3 totals 17 residues. CDR3 residues: CASSQPGSWARTDTQYF. The CDR3, as DNA: TGTGCCAGCAGCCAACCGGGATCTTGGGCACGCACAGATACGCAGTATTTT.

A few counts support this clonotype. The rearrangement uses TRBV19 and TRBJ2-2; D call uncertain. Germline CDR1 and CDR2: LNHDA and SQIVND (reference sequence). The CDR3 runs 13 residues. Between the trimmed V and J ends, which lost 3 bases and 6 bases, there was a span of 8 bases. CDR3 in amino acids: CASSIDQAGELFF. The CDR3 DNA reads as TGTGCCAGTAGTATTGACCAGGCCGGGGAGCTGTTTTTT.

This clonotype turned up a few times. The chain couples TRBV9 to TRBJ2-1; D gene unclear. The V gene lost 3 bases and the J gene lost 8 bases, with 24 bases spanning the gap. Germline V lookup: CDR1 SGDLS, CDR2 YYNGEE. This CDR3 spans 17 amino acids. Here the CDR3 reads CASSAAGLVLTLDEQFF. The CDR3 nucleotides read TGTGCCAGCAGCGCCGCAGGTCTGGTCTTAACTTTGGATGAGCAGTTCTTC.

The V gene is TRBV27, the J gene TRBJ1-1, with D unresolved. Trimming took off 0 bases at V and 8 bases at J, with 7 bases between the two ends. The CDR3 loop spans 12 amino acids. Germline values: CDR1 MNHEY, CDR2 SMNVEV (reference sequence). The CDR3 spells CASSLSKGEAFF. Written as DNA, the CDR3 is TGTGCCAGCAGTTTATCGAAAGGCGAAGCTTTCTTT.

V and J are TRBV29-1 and TRBJ2-1, with 7 bases matching TRBD2. CDR3 size: 13 residues. V gave up 6 bases and J gave up 7 bases; unmatched junction bases: 9. Germline CDR1 and CDR2: SQVTM and ANQGSEA. CDR3 loop: CSVIAGTVNEQFF. The CDR3 DNA sequence: TGCAGCGTGATAGCGGGTACGGTGAATGAGCAGTTCTTC.

This clonotype was seen more than once but under ten times. The V call is TRBV12-3 or TRBV12-4, the J call TRBJ2-4, with D tentatively TRBD1 (5 bases). The CDR3 is made up of 15 amino acids. The V end was cut by 8 bases, the J end by 1 base, with 15 bases between. CDR3 residues: CASSPGRVAKNIQYF. CDR3 nucleotides: TGTGCCAGCTCCCCCGGCAGGGTTGCCAAAAACATTCAGTACTTC.

This chain links TRBV7-4 with TRBJ2-1, with 7 bases that match TRBD2. This CDR3 is built from 18 residues. Trimming removed 1 base from V and 4 bases from J; junction bases left unmatched: 13. Germline V gives CDR1 SGHVT, CDR2 SQSDAQ. The CDR3 loop is CASSLEGLAGVIYNEQFF. The CDR3 DNA sequence: TGTGCCAGCAGCTTAGAGGGACTGGCGGGGGTTATATACAATGAGCAGTTCTTC.

The rearrangement uses TRBV20-1 and TRBJ2-7, with D possibly being TRBD1 or TRBD2 (5 bases each). Trimming shortened V by 4 bases and J by 0 bases, and 16 bases separated the two germline ends. The CDR3 loop spans 15 amino acids. The germline V gene has CDR1 DFQATT and CDR2 SNEGSKA (reference sequence). Written as DNA, the CDR3 is TGCAGTGCTAATCCCGGGACCGTGAGCTCCTACGAGCAGTACTTC. Protein: CSANPGTVSSYEQYF.

This chain connects TRBV29-1 to TRBJ1-2; 8 bases match TRBD1. The V gene end was trimmed by 7 bases and the J gene end by 6 bases; junction bases not matched to a gene: 4. CDR1 is SQVTM and CDR2 is ANQGSEA in the germline V gene. The CDR3 has 11 residues. The DNA for the CDR3 is TGCAGCGACTGGACAGGGCATGGCTACACCTTC. This sequence encodes CSDWTGHGYTF. The entire variable domain, with the rest obtained from reference TRBV29-1 and TRBJ1-2, is as follows: SAVISQKPSRDICQRGTSLTIQCQVDSQVTMMFWYRQQPGQSLTLIATANQGSEATYESGFVIDKFPISRPNLTFSTLTVSNMSPEDSSIYLCSDWTGHGYTFGSGTRLTVV.

This clonotype was found many times. The chain links TRBV4-1 to TRBJ1-1, with a weak D call TRBD1 (5 bases). Germline assignment: CDR1 MGHRA and CDR2 YSYEKL. V gave up 4 bases and J gave up 1 base, with 7 bases separating them. The CDR3 contains 13 residues. The CDR3 reads CASSPTENTEAFF. As DNA, the CDR3 is TGCGCCAGCAGCCCGACAGAGAACACTGAAGCTTTCTTT.

This clonotype was observed a handful of times. The genes are TRBV2 and TRBJ2-1; a weak D match, TRBD1 (9 bases). Per the germline V gene, CDR1 is SNHLY and CDR2 is FYNNEI. This CDR3 is built from 19 residues. The V and J ends lost 6 bases and 12 bases respectively, with 36 bases between them. The CDR3 region is CASSRGQGRGLAGPWVQFF. The CDR3 nucleotides read TGTGCCAGCAGCCGCGGACAGGGGAGAGGGCTAGCGGGCCCCTGGGTGCAGTTCTTC.

This clonotype showed up just a few times. The chain recombines TRBV7-6 with TRBJ2-1; D not resolved. The CDR3 totals 12 residues. Germline V gives CDR1 SGHVS, CDR2 FNYEAQ. Trimming removed 8 bases at V and 4 bases at J, with 9 bases between. The CDR3 region is CASGVGYNEQFF. Here the CDR3 DNA reads TGTGCCAGCGGCGTCGGATACAATGAGCAGTTCTTC.

This clonotype was picked up a small number of times. The chain links TRBV20-1 to TRBJ1-2; D perhaps matches TRBD1 (5 bases). Germline V gene sequence: CDR1 DFQATT, CDR2 SNEGSKA (reference sequence). The V end was cut by 4 bases, the J end by 7 bases, with 13 bases between. The CDR3 sequence is 12 residues long. The CDR3 DNA is TGCAGTGCTACATTACCGGGACTTGGCTACACCTTC. Its protein is CSATLPGLGYTF.

The gene calls are TRBV27 and TRBJ2-3, with 7 bases matching TRBD1. The germline V gene encodes CDR1 MNHEY and CDR2 SMNVEV (reference sequence). Trimming at V came to 3 bases and at J to 1 base, leaving 7 bases not matched to a gene. The CDR3 is 16 amino acids. The CDR3 nucleotides read TGTGCCAGCAGTTTGGTAGGGACAGCCCGCACAGATACGCAGTATTTT. Its translation is CASSLVGTARTDTQYF.

This chain uses TRBV12-3 or TRBV12-4 with TRBJ1-2, with TRBD1 identical over 8 bases. V lost 6 bases, J lost 8 bases, and 11 bases stayed unmatched. The CDR3 totals 14 residues. CDR3 region: CASRLLQGARGYTF. Written as DNA, the CDR3 is TGTGCCAGCAGACTTCTCCAGGGGGCAAGGGGCTACACCTTC.

In this sample, this clonotype turned up a few times. One end of the junction varies from germline; a read error may be responsible. The chain joins TRBV7-7 to TRBJ2-1; TRBD2 matches at 8 bases. The germline V gene encodes CDR1 SSHAT and CDR2 FNYEAQ (reference sequence). The CDR3 length is 14 residues. CDR3 coding DNA: TGTGCTAGCAGCTTAACGGGGGGGCGGGATGAGCAGTTCTTC. Amino acids: CASSLTGGRDEQFF.

This clonotype was detected a few times. The rearrangement uses TRBV28 and TRBJ2-7; 11 nucleotides line up with TRBD2. The germline V gene encodes CDR1 MDHEN and CDR2 SYDVKM. CDR3 length: 16 residues. The V gene end was trimmed by 4 bases and the J gene end by 2 bases; junction bases not matched to a gene: 7. CDR3 sequence reads: CASSSPGLAVPYEQYF. In DNA, the CDR3 is TGTGCCAGCAGTTCGCCGGGACTAGCGGTACCCTACGAGCAGTACTTC.

This sequence joins TRBV12-3 or TRBV12-4 and TRBJ1-2; 8 bases are a match to TRBD1. V gave up 5 bases and J gave up 4 bases; unmatched junction bases: 6. This CDR3 has 14 amino acids. In nucleotides, the CDR3 is TGTGCCAGCAGTCTCAGGGGGCACCCCTATGGCTACACCTTC. This codes for CASSLRGHPYGYTF.

The rearrangement links TRBV5-5 to TRBJ2-7; TRBD1 matches at 11 bases. Judging by the DNA end, TRBJ2-5 fits better; the J call may be wrong. Germline V CDR1 and CDR2: SGHKS, YYEKEE (reference sequence). The CDR3 runs 13 residues. DNA for the CDR3: TGTGCCAGCAGTCTCGGGACAGGGGGGACCCAGTACTTC. Translated, it gives CASSLGTGGTQYF.

This clonotype was counted only a few times. This chain joins TRBV6-1 and TRBJ1-1, with 8 bases matching TRBD1. V lost 6 bases, J lost 5 bases, and 11 bases stayed unmatched. The germline V gene has CDR1 MNHNS and CDR2 SASEGT. CDR3 size: 15 residues. The DNA of the CDR3 is TGTGCCAGCAGCCGAAGACAGGGGACGCGGACTGAAGCTTTCTTT. The encoded protein is CASSRRQGTRTEAFF.

This chain connects TRBV28 to TRBJ2-7; D call uncertain. V lost 4 bases, J lost 7 bases, and 20 bases lay in between. CDR1 is MDHEN, CDR2 SYDVKM, per germline. This CDR3 has 15 amino acids. In DNA, the CDR3 is TGTGCCAGCAGTTCCTCAACCCGCGCCGCCGGAGAGCAGTACTTC. Amino acid sequence: CASSSSTRAAGEQYF.

The table lists this clonotype with a few counts. The chain is built from TRBV10-3 and TRBJ1-3; maybe TRBD1 (6 bases). V was cut by 4 bases and J by 4 bases, with 11 bases left in between. CDR3 length: 14 residues. Germline CDR1 is ENHRY and CDR2 is SYGVKD. CDR3 sequence reads: CAISVTGSGNTIYF. The CDR3 DNA reads as TGTGCCATCAGTGTTACAGGGTCCGGAAACACCATATATTTT.

This clonotype turned up a few times. J is TRBJ1-2 and V is TRBV5-4, with 9 bases fitting TRBD1. CDR1 and CDR2 (germline): SGHNT, YYREEE (reference sequence). Trimming at V came to 4 bases and at J to 2 bases, leaving 6 bases not matched to a gene. The CDR3 consists of 15 residues. The CDR3 loop reads CASSRPGQGNYGYTF. CDR3 sequence (DNA): TGTGCCAGCAGCCGTCCGGGACAGGGAAACTATGGCTACACCTTC.